This entry describes one T cell receptor (beta chain). Antigen unknown. This record comes from a study of shared clonotypes between healthy human individuals. In the naive CD8 group, cells lacked CD45RO and were positively selected for CCR7, so terminally differentiated effector memory CD45RA+ cells were left out. Donors, without exception, were Caucasian adults residing in Nashville, Tennessee. The sorted-subset replicate PCRs were given around 0.2 ug DNA, which is 30,000 to 35,000 T cell genomes. The method was immunoSEQ multiplex PCR; TCRdb's version includes in-frame clones alone and lacks a portion of them. The sample has more than 2 million clones, 80% to 95% seen once; the top ten hold more than 1.5%. V lost 2 bases and J lost 4, with 12 bases in between. The CDR3 loop spans 15 amino acids. Germline V gene data show CDR1 as PRHDT and CDR2 as FYEKMQ (reference sequence). General study points: Genetic and exposure-history diversity was limited by the small donor number.

The rearrangement links TRBV13 to TRBJ2-1, with D perhaps matching TRBD2 (5 bases). The TCR originated in a man between 18 and 29 years old in good health. Some clones in this sample may be carry-over from other donors' samples. Sequencing was performed on naive CD8+ T cells from PBMCs. The CDR3: CASSLTGVGYNEQFF. For the CDR3, the DNA is TGTGCCAGCAGCTTAACCGGGGTGGGATACAATGAGCAGTTCTTC.